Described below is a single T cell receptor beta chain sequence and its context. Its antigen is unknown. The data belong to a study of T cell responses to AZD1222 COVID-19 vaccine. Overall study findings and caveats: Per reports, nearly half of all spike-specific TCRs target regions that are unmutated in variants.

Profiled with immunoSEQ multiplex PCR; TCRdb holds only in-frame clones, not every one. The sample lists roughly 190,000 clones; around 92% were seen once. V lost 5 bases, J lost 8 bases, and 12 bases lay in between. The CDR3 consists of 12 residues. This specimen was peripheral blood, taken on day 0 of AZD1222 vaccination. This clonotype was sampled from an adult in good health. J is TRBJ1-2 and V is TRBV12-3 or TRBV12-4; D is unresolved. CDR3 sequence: CASSPFIGGYTF. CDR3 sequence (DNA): TGTGCCAGCAGTCCCTTTATCGGCGGCTACACCTTC.